This T cell receptor beta chain was observed in a study of blood T cell repertoires in COVID-19. Profiled with immunoSEQ multiplex PCR; TCRdb holds only in-frame clones, not every one. This table holds fewer than 300,000 clones, over 75% found once. The germline gives CDR1 LNHDA, CDR2 SQIVND (reference sequence). The CDR3 loop spans 19 amino acids. The J segment lost 3 bases and the V segment lost 3 bases, leaving 11 bases of the junction unmatched. The genes are TRBV19 and TRBJ2-6, with 10 bases identical to TRBD1. The origin of this receptor is a woman aged 25-40 years who had recovered from COVID-19. The sequenced sample was PBMCs or T cells enriched from blood (not recorded which). The CDR3 sequence is CASSMSGTGVSFGANVLTF. The CDR3 nucleotides read TGTGCCAGTAGTATGTCCGGGACAGGGGTAAGCTTTGGGGCCAACGTCCTGACTTTC.